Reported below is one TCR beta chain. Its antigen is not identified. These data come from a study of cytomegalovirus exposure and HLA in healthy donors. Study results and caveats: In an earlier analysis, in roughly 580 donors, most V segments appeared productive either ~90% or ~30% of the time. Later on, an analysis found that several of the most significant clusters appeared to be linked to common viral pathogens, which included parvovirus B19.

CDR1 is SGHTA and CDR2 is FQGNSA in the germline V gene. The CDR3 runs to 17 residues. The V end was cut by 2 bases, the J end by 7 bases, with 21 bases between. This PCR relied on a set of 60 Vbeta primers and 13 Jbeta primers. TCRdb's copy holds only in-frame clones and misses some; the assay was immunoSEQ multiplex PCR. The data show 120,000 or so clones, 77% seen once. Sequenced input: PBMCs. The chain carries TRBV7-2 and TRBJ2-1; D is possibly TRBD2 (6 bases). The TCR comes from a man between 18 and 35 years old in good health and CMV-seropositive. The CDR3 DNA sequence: TGTGCCAGCAGCTTAACGGGGACTGGCAGGGCGGGAAATGAGCAGTTCTTC. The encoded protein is CASSLTGTGRAGNEQFF. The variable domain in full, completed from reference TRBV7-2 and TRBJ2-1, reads GAGVSQSPSNKVTEKGKDVELRCDPISGHTALYWYRQSLGQGLEFLIYFQGNSAPDKSGLPSDRFSAERTGGSVSTLTIQRTQQEDSAVYLCASSLTGTGRAGNEQFFGPGTRLTVL.